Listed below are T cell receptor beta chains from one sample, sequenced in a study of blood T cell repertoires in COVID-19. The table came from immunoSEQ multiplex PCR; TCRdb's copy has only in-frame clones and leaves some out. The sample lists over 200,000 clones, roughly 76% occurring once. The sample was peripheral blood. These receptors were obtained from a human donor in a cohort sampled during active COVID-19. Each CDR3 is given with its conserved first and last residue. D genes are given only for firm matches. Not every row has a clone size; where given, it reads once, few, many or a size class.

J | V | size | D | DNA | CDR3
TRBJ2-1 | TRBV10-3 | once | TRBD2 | TGTGCCATCAGCACTAGCGGGGTATCCTACAATGAGCAGTTCTTC | CAISTSGVSYNEQFF
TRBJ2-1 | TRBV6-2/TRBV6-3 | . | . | TGTGCCAGCAGTTACTATTCGGTAGAAAGCGAGCAGTTCTTC | CASSYYSVESEQFF
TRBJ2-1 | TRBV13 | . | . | TGTGCCGGAGGACGGAGCTCCTACAATGAGCAGTTCTTC | CAGGRSSYNEQFF
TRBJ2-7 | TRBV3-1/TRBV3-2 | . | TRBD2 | TGTGCCAGCAGCCATGGACTAGCGGGAGTCTACGAGCAGTACTTC | CASSHGLAGVYEQYF
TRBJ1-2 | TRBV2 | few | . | TGTGCCAGCTATGCAGGGGTTAACTATGGCTACACCTTC | CASYAGVNYGYTF
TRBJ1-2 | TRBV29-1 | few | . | TGCAGCGTTGAGGCCGCTTATGGCTACACCTTC | CSVEAAYGYTF
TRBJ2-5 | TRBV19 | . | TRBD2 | TGTGCCAGTAGTATCCTAGCGGGAGGGCCGGGAGAGACCCAGTACTTC | CASSILAGGPGETQYF
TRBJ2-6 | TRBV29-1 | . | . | TGCAGCGTGAGACAGGTGGCTGGGGCCAACGTCCTGACTTTC | CSVRQVAGANVLTF
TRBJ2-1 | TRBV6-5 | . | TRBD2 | TGTGCCAGCACTAGCGGGGCCTACAATGAGCAGTTCTTC | CASTSGAYNEQFF
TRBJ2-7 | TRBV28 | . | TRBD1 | TGTGCCAGCAGTTTGACAGGGGGTTTAACCTACGAGCAGTACTTC | CASSLTGGLTYEQYF
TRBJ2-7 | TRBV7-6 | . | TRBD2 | TGTGCCAGCAGCACTGTCCCGGGACTAGCGGAGAGCTCCTACGAGCAGTACTTC | CASSTVPGLAESSYEQYF
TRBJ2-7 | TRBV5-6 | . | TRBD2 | TGTGCCAGCGGTGCGCTAGCGGGTGGCGAGCAGTACTTC | CASGALAGGEQYF
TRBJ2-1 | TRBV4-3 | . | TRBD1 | TGCGCCAGCAGCCGGGACCGGGACAGGGGGTCTGAGCAGTTCTTC | CASSRDRDRGSEQFF
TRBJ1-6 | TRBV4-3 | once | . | TGCGCCAGCAGCAACTCCGGACTGATTAATAATTCACCCCTCCACTTT | CASSNSGLINNSPLHF
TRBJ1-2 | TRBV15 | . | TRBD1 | TGTGCCACCAGCCAGACAGGGGTCGGCTACACCTTC | CATSQTGVGYTF
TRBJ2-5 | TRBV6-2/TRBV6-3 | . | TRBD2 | TGTGCCAGCAGTTACGTCAGTATGGCTAGCGGGAGGTATGCCCAAGAGACCCAGTACTTC | CASSYVSMASGRYAQETQYF
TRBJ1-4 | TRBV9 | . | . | TGTGCCAGCAGTAAGGGGCCACATGCAACTAATGAAAAACTGTTTTTT | CASSKGPHATNEKLFF
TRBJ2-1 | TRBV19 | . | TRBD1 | TGTGCCAGTAGGGGACAGGGTAAGATCGGTTTGGATGAGCAGTTCTTC | CASRGQGKIGLDEQFF
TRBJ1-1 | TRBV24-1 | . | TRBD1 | TGTGCCACCAGTGACCCTCGGACAGGGACCACTGAAGCTTTCTTT | CATSDPRTGTTEAFF
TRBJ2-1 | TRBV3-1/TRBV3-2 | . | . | TGTGCCAGCAGCGCCGGAGGGAGCTCCTACAATGAGCAGTTCTTC | CASSAGGSSYNEQFF
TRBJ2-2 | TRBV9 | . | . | TGTGCCAGCAGCGTAGGGGCGGGACGCACCGGGGAGCTGTTTTTT | CASSVGAGRTGELFF
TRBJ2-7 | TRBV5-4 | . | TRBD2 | TGTGCCAGCAGCTGGTATCGAGCGGGAAATTACGAGCAGTACTTC | CASSWYRAGNYEQYF
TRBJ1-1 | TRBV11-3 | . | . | TGTGCCAGCAGCCACCAGGTGAACACTGAAGCTTTCTTT | CASSHQVNTEAFF
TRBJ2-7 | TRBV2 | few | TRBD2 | TGTGCCAGCAGGCTAGCGGGAGGGCCCTCCTACGAGCAGTACTTC | CASRLAGGPSYEQYF
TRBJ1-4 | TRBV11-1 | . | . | TGTGCCAGCAGCTTAGGAGGAGCGGCTAATGAAAAACTGTTTTTT | CASSLGGAANEKLFF
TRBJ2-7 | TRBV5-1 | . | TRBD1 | TGCGCCAGCAGCACGTCCGGGACAGGGCCGACTGGAGAGCAGTACTTC | CASSTSGTGPTGEQYF
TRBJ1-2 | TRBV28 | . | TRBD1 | TGTGCCAGCAGTTTGTTTCTCATACAGGGGAGCGATGGCTACACCTTC | CASSLFLIQGSDGYTF
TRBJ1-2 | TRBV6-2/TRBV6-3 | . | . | TGTGCCAGCAGTTACTCCCGGGGAGGCAGTTACGGCTACACCTTC | CASSYSRGGSYGYTF
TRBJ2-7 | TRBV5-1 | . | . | TGCGCCAGCAGCTTGAGGGGCCCAAACCTTTCCTACGAGCAGTACTTC | CASSLRGPNLSYEQYF
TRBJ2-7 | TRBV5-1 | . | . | TGCGCCAGCAGCTTTACCGGGGTGGACGAGCAGTACTTC | CASSFTGVDEQYF
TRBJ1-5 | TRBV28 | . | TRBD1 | TGTGCCAGCATGGGGGGTGGACAGGGTGTGGGTCAGCCCCAGCATTTT | CASMGGGQGVGQPQHF
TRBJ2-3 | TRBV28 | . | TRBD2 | TGTGCCAGCAGTGGCGGGACTACAGACCCAGATACGCAGTATTTT | CASSGGTTDPDTQYF
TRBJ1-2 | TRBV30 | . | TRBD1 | TGTGCCTGGGACAGGGACGGCTATGGCTACACCTTC | CAWDRDGYGYTF
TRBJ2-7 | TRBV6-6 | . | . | TGTGCCAGCAGTTTCCCAGCGGAAGCCTACGAGCAGTACTTC | CASSFPAEAYEQYF
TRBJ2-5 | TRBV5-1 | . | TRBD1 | TGCGCCAGCAGACCCGGGACAGGGAACCAAGAGACCCAGTACTTC | CASRPGTGNQETQYF
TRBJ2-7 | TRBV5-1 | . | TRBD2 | TGCGCCAGCAGCCCCGGACTAGCGGGTTCCTACGAGCAGTACTTC | CASSPGLAGSYEQYF
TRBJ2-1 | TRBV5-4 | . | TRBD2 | TGTGCCAGCAGCCCCGGTGGGACTAGCGGAACCCACAATGAGCAGTTCTTC | CASSPGGTSGTHNEQFF
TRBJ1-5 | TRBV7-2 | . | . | TGTGCCAGCAGCTTAGGGGCAGGCACCCATCAGCCCCAGCATTTT | CASSLGAGTHQPQHF
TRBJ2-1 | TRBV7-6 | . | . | TGTGCCAGCAGCTTAGCGGCGGCGGGGACCTACAATGAGCAGTTCTTC | CASSLAAAGTYNEQFF
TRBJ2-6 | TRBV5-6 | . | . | TGCCAGAGCTGGCGGGCGGCGGCCAACGTCCTGACTTTC | CQSWRAAANVLTF
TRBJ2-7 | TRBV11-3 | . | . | TGTGCCAGCAGCTTAGATACAGGCCGCTACGAGCAGTACTTC | CASSLDTGRYEQYF
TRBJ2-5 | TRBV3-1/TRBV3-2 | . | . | TGTGCCAGCAGCCAAGATCGGGGTAGCGGACAACGGGAGACCCAGTACTTC | CASSQDRGSGQRETQYF
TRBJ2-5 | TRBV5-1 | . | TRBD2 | TGCGCCAGCAGCTTGACGACTAGCGGGAAAGAGACCCAGTACTTC | CASSLTTSGKETQYF
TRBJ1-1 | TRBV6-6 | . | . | TGTGCCAGCAGTTACAATGGGATCTCGGAGGCTGAAGCTTTCTTT | CASSYNGISEAEAFF
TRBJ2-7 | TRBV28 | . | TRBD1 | TGTGCCAGCAGTTCACAGGGAGGGACAGGGTACGAGCAGTACTTC | CASSSQGGTGYEQYF
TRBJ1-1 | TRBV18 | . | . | TGTGCCAGCTCACCGACCGACGGGAGGACTGAAGCTTTCTTT | CASSPTDGRTEAFF
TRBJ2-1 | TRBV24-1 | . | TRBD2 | TGTGCCACCAGTGATCCGGGGACTAGCGGGGGGAACTCCTACAATGAGCAGTTCTTC | CATSDPGTSGGNSYNEQFF
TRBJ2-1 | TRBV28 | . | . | TGTGCCACCCGGACATACTACAATGAGCAGTTCTTC | CATRTYYNEQFF
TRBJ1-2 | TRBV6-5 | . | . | TGTGCCAGCACAACCCCTGAGGGGAGGGAGTATGGCTACACCTTC | CASTTPEGREYGYTF
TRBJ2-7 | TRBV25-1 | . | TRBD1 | TGTGCCAGCAGTGGAAAGGGACAGGGGACCTACGAGCAGTACTTC | CASSGKGQGTYEQYF
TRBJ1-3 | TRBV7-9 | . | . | TGTGCCAGCAGTGCTCAGTACTCTGGAAACACCATATATTTT | CASSAQYSGNTIYF